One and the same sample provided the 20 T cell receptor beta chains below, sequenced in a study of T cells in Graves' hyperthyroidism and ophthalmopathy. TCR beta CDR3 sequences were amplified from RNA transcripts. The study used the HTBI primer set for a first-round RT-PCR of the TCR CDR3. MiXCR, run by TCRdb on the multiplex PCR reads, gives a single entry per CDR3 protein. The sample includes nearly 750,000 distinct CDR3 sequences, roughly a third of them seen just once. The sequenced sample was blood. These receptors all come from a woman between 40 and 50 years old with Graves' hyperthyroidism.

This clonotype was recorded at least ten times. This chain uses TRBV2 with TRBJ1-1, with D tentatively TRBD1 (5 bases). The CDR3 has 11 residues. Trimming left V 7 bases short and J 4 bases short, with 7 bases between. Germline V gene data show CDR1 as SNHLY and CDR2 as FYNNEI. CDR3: CASIRVTEAFF. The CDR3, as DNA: TGTGCCAGCATCAGGGTCACTGAAGCTTTCTTT. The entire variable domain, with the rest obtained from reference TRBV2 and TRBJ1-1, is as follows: EPEVTQTPSHQVTQMGQEVILRCVPISNHLYFYWYRQILGQKVEFLVSFYNNEISEKSEIFDDQFSVERPDGSNFTLKIRSTKLEDSAMYFCASIRVTEAFFGQGTRLTVV.

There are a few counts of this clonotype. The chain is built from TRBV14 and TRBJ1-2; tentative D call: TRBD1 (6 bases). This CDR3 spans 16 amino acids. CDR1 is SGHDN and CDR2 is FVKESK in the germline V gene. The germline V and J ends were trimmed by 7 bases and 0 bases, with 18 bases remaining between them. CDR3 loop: CASIERQVQANYGYTF. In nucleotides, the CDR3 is TGTGCCAGCATAGAACGACAGGTCCAAGCTAACTATGGCTACACCTTC.

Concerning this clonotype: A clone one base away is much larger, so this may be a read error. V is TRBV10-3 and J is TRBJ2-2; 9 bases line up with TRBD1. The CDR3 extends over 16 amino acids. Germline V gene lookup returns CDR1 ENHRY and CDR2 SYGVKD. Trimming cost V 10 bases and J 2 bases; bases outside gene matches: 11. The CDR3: CATGDRDRVNTGELFF. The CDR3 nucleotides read TGTGCCACCGGTGACCGGGACAGGGTAAACACCGGGGAGCTGTTTTTT.

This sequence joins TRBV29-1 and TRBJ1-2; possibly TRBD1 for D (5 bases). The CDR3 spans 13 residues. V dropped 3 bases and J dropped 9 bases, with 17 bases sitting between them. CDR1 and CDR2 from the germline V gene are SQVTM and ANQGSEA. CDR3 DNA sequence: TGCAGCGTTGACGACGGGGGGGTAGGGAGCTACACCTTC. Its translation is CSVDDGGVGSYTF.

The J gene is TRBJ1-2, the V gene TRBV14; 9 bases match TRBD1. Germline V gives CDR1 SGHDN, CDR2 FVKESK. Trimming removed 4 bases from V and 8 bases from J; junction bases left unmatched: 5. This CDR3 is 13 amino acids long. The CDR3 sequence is CASSPGQGAGYTF. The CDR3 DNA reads TGTGCCAGCAGCCCGGGACAGGGCGCGGGCTACACCTTC.

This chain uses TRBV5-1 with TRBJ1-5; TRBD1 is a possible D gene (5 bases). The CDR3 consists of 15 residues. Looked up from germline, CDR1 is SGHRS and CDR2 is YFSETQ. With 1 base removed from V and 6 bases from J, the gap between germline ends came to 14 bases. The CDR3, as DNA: TGCGCCAGCAGCTTGTATCTGTGGGGGGGTCAGCCCCAGCATTTT. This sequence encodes CASSLYLWGGQPQHF. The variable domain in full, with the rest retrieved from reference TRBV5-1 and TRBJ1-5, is KAGVTQTPRYLIKTRGQQVTLSCSPISGHRSVSWYQQTPGQGLQFLFEYFSETQRNKGNFPGRFSGRQFSNSRSEMNVSTLELGDSALYLCASSLYLWGGQPQHFGDGTRLSIL.

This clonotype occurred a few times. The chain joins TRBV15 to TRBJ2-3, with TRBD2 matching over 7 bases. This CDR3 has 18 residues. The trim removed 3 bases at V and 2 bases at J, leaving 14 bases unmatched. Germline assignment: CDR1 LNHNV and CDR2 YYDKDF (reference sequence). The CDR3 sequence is CATSRLASSGQITDTQYF. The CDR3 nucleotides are TGTGCCACCAGCAGGCTAGCATCTAGCGGACAAATCACAGATACGCAGTATTTT.

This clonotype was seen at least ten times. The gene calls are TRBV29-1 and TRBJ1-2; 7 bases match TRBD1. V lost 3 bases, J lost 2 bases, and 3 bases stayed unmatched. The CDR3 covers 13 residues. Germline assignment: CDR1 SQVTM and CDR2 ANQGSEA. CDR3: CSVDDRENYGYTF. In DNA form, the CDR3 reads TGCAGCGTTGATGACAGGGAGAACTATGGCTACACCTTC.

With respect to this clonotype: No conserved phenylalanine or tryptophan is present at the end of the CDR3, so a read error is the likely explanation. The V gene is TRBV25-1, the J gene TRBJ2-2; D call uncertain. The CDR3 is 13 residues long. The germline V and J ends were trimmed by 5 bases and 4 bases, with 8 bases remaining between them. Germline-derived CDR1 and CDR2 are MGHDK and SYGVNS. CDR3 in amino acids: CASSQGGTGELFS. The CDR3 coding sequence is TGTGCCAGCAGTCAAGGCGGCACCGGGGAGCTGTTTTCT.

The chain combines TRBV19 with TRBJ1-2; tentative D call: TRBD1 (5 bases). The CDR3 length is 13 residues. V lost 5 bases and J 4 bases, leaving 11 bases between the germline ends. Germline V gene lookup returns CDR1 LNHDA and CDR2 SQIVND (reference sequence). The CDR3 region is CASSPRDFYGYTF. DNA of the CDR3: TGTGCCAGTAGTCCCCGGGACTTCTATGGCTACACCTTC.

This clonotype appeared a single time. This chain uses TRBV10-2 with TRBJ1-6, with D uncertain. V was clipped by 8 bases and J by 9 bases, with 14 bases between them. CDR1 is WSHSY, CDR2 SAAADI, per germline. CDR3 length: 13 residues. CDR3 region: CASGETSGSPLHF. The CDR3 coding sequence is TGCGCCAGCGGAGAGACATCAGGTTCACCCCTCCACTTT.

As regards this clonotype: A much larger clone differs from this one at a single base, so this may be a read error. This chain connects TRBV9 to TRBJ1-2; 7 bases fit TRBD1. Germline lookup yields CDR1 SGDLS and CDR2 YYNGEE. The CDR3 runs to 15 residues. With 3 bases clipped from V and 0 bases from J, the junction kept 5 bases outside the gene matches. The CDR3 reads CASSGDRQTNYGYTF. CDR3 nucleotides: TGTGCCAGCAGCGGGGACAGACAGACTAACTATGGCTACACCTTC.

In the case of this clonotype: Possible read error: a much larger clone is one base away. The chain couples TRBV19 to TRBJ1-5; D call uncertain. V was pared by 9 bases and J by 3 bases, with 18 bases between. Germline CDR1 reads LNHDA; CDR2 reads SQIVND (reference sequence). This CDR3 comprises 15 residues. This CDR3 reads CASQPKDGYNQPQHF. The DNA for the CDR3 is TGTGCCAGCCAACCTAAGGACGGCTACAATCAGCCCCAGCATTTT.

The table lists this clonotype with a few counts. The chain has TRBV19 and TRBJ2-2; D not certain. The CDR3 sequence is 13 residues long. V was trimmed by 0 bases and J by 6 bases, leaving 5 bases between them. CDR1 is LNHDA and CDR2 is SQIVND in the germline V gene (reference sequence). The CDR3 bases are TGTGCCAGTAGTATAGATATCCCCGGGGAGCTGTTTTTT. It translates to CASSIDIPGELFF.

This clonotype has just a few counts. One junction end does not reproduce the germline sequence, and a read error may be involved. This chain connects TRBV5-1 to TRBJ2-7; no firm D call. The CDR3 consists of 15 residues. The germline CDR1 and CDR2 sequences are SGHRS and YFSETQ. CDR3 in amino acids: CASSLKDDGWYEQYF. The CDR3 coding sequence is TGTGCCAGCAGCCTGAAGGACGATGGGTGGTACGAGCAGTACTTC.

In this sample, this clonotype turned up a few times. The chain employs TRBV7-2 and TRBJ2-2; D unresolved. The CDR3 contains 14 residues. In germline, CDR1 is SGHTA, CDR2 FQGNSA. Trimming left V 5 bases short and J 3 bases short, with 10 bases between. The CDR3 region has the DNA TGTGCCAGCAGCACGATTCCTTACACCGGGGAGCTGTTTTTT. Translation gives CASSTIPYTGELFF. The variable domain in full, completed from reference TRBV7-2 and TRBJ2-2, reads GAGVSQSPSNKVTEKGKDVELRCDPISGHTALYWYRQSLGQGLEFLIYFQGNSAPDKSGLPSDRFSAERTGGSVSTLTIQRTQQEDSAVYLCASSTIPYTGELFFGEGSRLTVL.

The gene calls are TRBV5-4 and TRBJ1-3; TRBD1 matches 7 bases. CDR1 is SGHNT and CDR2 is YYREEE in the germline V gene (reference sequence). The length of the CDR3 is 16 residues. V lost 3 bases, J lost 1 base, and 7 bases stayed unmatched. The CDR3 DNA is TGTGCCAGCAGCTCCGCCAGGGGGGGATCTGGAAACACCATATATTTT. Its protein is CASSSARGGSGNTIYF. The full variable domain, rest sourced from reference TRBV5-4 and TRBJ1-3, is ETGVTQSPTHLIKTRGQQVTLRCSSQSGHNTVSWYQQALGQGPQFIFQYYREEENGRGNFPPRFSGLQFPNYSSELNVNALELDDSALYLCASSSARGGSGNTIYFGEGSWLTVV.

For the CDR3, the DNA is TGTGCCAGCAGCTCACGGGGGCAGTATAGCAATCAGCCCCAGCATTTT. This translates into CASSSRGQYSNQPQHF. This sequence joins TRBV6-6 and TRBJ1-5, with D possibly matching TRBD1 (6 bases). The CDR3 is 16 amino acids. Germline CDR1 and CDR2: MNHNY and SVGAGI (reference sequence). V lost 6 bases, J lost 0 bases, and 15 bases lay in between.

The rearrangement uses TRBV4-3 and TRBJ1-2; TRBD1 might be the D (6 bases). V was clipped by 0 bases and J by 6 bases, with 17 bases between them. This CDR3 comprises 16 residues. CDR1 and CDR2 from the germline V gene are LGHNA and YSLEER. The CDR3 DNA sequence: TGCGCCAGCAGCCAAGAACAGGGATATTTTTCAAATGGCTACACCTTC. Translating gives CASSQEQGYFSNGYTF.

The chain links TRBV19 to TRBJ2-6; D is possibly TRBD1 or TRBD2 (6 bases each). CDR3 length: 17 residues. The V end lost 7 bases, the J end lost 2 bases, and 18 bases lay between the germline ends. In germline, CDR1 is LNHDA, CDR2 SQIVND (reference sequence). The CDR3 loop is CASTSTLRGAGANVLTF. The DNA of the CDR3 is TGTGCCAGTACCTCAACCCTGAGGGGGGCTGGGGCCAACGTCCTGACTTTC.